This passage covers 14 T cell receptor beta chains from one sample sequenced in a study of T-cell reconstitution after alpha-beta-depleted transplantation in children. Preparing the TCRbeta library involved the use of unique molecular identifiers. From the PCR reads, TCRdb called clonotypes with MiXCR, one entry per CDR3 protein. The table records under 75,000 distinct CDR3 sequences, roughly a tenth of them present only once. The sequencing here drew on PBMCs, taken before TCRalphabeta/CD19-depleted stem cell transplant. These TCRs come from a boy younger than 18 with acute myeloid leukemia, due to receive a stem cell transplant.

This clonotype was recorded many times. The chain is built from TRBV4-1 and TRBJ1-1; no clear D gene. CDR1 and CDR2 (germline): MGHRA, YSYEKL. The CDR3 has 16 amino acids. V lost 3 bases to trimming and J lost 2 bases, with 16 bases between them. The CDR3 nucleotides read TGCGCCAGCAGCCACCCCGAGGAGGGAATTAACACTGAAGCTTTCTTT. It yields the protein CASSHPEEGINTEAFF.

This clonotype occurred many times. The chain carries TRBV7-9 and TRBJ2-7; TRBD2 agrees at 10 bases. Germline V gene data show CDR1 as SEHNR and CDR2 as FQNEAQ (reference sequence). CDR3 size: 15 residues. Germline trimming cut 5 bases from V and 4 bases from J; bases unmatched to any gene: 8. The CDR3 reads CASSTNPLAGYEQYF. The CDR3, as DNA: TGTGCCAGCAGCACTAACCCACTAGCGGGATACGAGCAGTACTTC.

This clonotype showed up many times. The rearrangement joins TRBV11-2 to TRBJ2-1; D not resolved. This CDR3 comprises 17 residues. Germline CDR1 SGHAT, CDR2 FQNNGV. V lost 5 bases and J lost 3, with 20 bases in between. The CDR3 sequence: CASSGPLGQKLYNEQFF. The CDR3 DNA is TGTGCCAGCAGCGGACCCCTAGGGCAAAAACTCTACAATGAGCAGTTCTTC.

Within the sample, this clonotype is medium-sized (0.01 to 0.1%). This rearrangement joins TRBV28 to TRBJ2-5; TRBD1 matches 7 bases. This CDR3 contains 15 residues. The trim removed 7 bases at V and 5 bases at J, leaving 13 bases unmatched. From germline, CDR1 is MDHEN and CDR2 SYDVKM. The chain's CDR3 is CASTVSMEDRETQYF. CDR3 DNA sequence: TGTGCCAGCACAGTGTCTATGGAGGACAGGGAGACCCAGTACTTC.

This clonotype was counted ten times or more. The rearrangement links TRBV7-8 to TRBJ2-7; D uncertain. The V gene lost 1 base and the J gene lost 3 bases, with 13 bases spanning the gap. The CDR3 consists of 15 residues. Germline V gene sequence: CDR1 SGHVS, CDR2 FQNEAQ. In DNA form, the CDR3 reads TGTGCCAGCAGCTTAGAGGTGACCCAGTACTACGAGCAGTACGTC. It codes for CASSLEVTQYYEQYV.

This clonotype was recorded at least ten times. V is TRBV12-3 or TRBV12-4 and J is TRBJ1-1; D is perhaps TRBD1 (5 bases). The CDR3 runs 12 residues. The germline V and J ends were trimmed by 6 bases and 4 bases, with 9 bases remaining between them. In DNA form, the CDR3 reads TGTGCCAGCAGGGGGCCTGGCACTGAAGCTTTCTTT. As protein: CASRGPGTEAFF.

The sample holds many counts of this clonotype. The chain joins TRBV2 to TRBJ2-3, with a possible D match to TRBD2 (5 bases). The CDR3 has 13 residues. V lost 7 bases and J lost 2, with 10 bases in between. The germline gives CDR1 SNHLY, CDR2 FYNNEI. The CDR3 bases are TGTGCCAGCACTAGCAGATACACAGATACGCAGTATTTT. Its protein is CASTSRYTDTQYF.

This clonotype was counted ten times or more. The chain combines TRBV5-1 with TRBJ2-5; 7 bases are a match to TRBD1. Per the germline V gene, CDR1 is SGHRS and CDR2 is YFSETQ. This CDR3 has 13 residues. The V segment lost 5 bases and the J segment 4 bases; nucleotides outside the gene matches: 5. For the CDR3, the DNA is TGCGCCAGCAGGCCCGACAGGGTAGAGACCCAGTACTTC. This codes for CASRPDRVETQYF.

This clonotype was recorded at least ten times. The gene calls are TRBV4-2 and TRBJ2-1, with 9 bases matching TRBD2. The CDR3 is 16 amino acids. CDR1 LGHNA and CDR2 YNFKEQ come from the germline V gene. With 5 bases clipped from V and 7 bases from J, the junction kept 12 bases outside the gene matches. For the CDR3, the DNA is TGTGCCAGCAGCTCACGGGGCGCGGGAGGGGGGAATGAGCAGTTCTTC. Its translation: CASSSRGAGGGNEQFF.

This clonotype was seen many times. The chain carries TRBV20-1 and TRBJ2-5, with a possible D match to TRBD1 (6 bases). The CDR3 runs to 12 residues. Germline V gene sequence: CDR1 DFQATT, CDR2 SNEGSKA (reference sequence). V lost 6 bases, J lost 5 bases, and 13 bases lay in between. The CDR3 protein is CSAHTGIETQYF. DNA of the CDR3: TGCAGTGCCCATACAGGGATCGAGACCCAGTACTTC.

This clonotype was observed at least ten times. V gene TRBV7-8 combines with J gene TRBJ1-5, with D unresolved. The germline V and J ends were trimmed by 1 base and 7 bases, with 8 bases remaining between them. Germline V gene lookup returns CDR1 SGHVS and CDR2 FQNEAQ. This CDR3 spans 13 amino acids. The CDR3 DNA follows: TGTGCCAGCAGCTTAGAGCAGACCCAGCCCCAGCATTTT. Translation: CASSLEQTQPQHF.

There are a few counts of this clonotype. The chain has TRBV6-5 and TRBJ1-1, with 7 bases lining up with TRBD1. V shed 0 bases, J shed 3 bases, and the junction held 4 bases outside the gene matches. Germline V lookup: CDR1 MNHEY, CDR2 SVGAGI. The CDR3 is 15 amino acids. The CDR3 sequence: CASSYSNQGDTEAFF. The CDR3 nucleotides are TGTGCCAGCAGTTACTCCAACCAGGGGGACACTGAAGCTTTCTTT.

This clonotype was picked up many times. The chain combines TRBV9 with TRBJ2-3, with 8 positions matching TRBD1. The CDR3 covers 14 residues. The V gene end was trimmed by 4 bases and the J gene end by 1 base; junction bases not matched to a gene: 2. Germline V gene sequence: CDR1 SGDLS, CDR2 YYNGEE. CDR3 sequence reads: CASSLTGGTDTQYF. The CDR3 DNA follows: TGTGCCAGCAGCTTGACAGGGGGCACAGATACGCAGTATTTT.

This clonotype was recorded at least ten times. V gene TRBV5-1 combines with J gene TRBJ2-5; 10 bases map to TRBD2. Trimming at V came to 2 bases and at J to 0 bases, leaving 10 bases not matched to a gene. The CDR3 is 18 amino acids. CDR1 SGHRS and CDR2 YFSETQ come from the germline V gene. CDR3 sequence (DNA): TGCGCCAGCAGCTTTGGAGTAGCGGGAGGCTTGTACCAAGAGACCCAGTACTTC. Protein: CASSFGVAGGLYQETQYF.